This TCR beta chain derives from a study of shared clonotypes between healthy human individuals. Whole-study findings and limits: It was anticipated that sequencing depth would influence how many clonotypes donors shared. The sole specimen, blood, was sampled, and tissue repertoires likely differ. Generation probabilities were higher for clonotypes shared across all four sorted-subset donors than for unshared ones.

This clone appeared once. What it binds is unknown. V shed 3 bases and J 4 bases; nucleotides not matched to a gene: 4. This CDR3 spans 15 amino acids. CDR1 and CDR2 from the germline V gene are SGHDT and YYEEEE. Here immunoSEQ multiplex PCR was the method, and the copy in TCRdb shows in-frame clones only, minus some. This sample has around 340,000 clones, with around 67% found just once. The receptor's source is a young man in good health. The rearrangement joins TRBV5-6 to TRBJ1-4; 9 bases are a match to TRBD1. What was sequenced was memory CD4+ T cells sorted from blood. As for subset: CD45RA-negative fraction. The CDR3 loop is CASSSTGQGNEKLFF. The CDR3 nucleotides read TGTGCCAGCAGCTCCACGGGACAGGGTAATGAAAAACTGTTTTTT.